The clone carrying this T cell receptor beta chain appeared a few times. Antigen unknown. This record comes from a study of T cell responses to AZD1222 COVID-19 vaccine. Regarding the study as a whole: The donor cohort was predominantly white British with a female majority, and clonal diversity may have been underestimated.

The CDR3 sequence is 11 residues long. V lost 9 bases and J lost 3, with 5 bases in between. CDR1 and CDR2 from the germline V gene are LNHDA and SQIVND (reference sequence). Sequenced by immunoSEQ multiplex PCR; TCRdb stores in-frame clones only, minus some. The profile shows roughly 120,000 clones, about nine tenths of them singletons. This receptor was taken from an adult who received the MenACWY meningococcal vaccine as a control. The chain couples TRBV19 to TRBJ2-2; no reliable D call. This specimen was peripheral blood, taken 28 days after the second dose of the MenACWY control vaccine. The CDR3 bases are TGTGCCAGCCAAGACACCGGGGAGCTGTTTTTT. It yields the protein CASQDTGELFF.